This TCR beta chain derives from a study of breast tumors, draining lymph nodes, adjacent tissues. TCRdb reprocessed the multiplex PCR reads with MiXCR, giving one entry per CDR3 protein. The sample yields about 66,000 distinct CDR3 sequences, roughly two fifths seen once. Study results and caveats: Tumor repertoires ranked between lymph nodes and nontumor tissue in diversity, with V and J gene preferences.

Germline CDR1 reads MGHRA; CDR2 reads YSYEKL. The CDR3 extends over 12 amino acids. The junction had 3 bases not matched to a gene; V was cut back by 3 bases and J by 8 bases. To note about this clonotype: Its antigen remains unknown.

V gene TRBV4-1 combines with J gene TRBJ1-2, with 7 bases aligning to TRBD1. The specimen was breast tumor tissue. The sequence was obtained from a female donor with breast cancer. Some clones in this sample may be carry-over from other donors' samples. The DNA of the CDR3 is TGCGCCAGCAGCCAGGCGGGACAGGGCTACACCTTC. This translates into CASSQAGQGYTF.